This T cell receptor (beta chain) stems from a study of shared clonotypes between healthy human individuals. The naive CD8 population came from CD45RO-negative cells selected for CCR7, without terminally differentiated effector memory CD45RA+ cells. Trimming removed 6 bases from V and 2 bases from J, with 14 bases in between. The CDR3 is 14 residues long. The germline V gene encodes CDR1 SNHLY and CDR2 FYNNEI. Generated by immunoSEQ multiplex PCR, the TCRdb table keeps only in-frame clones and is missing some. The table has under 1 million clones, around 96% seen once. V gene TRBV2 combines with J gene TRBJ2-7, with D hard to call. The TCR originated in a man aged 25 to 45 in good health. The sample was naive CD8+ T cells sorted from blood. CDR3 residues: CASSAPETPYEQYF. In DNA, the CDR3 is TGTGCCAGCAGCGCCCCAGAGACTCCCTACGAGCAGTACTTC.